These T cell receptor beta chains were read from a single sample in a study of T cells in Graves' hyperthyroidism and ophthalmopathy. Via MiXCR, TCRdb re-called the multiplex PCR reads, giving one row per CDR3 protein. The table records about 250,000 distinct CDR3 sequences, roughly 22% of them present only once. The specimen sequenced was blood. All receptors come from a middle-aged woman with Graves' ophthalmopathy. Both conserved end residues are part of each CDR3. D genes are given only for firm matches. The size entry is marked missing in some rows and otherwise reads once, few, many or a size class.

d_call,clone_size,j_call,v_call,cdr3_aa,cdr3_nt
TRBD1,-,TRBJ1-2,TRBV19,CASRRTGEDGYTF,TGTGCCAGCAGGAGGACAGGGGAGGATGGCTACACCTTC
TRBD1,many,TRBJ2-7,TRBV29-1,CSVARGRSYEQYF,TGCAGCGTTGCCAGGGGGAGATCCTACGAGCAGTACTTC
-,few,TRBJ2-7,TRBV28,CASSGAESGAYEQYF,TGTGCCAGCAGCGGGGCAGAGTCAGGGGCTTACGAGCAGTACTTC
-,-,TRBJ2-7,TRBV6-5,CASSSVDSGDYEQYF,TGTGCCAGCAGTTCCGTGGATAGCGGAGACTACGAGCAGTACTTC
-,many,TRBJ2-5,TRBV3-1,CASSQDRQVQETQYF,TGTGCCAGCAGCCAAGATCGGCAAGTTCAAGAGACCCAGTACTTC
-,many,TRBJ2-2,TRBV29-1,CSVEVRPSNTGELFF,TGCAGCGTTGAAGTTAGACCGTCGAACACCGGGGAGCTGTTTTTT
-,many,TRBJ2-2,TRBV7-2,CASSLAGQTIGTGELFF,TGTGCCAGCAGCTTAGCAGGACAAACCATCGGGACGGGGGAGCTGTTTTTT
-,many,TRBJ2-7,TRBV27,CASSLASEGEQYF,TGTGCCAGCAGTTTAGCCAGCGAGGGCGAGCAGTACTTC
TRBD2,-,TRBJ2-2,TRBV19,CASSPKGTSGALPGELFF,TGTGCCAGTAGTCCTAAAGGGACTAGCGGGGCCCTCCCCGGGGAGCTGTTTTTT
-,many,TRBJ2-2,TRBV20-1,CSASPRPTNTGELFF,TGCAGTGCTAGCCCCCGACCGACCAACACCGGGGAGCTGTTTTTT
-,-,TRBJ2-5,TRBV29-1,CSVEVRGFLETQYF,TGCAGCGTTGAAGTACGAGGGTTTCTAGAGACCCAGTACTTC
TRBD2,many,TRBJ2-7,TRBV11-2,CASSQFMAGGSYEQYF,TGTGCCAGCAGCCAATTCATGGCGGGAGGGTCCTACGAGCAGTACTTC
-,few,TRBJ1-2,TRBV20-1,CSARAPDGPYGYTF,TGCAGTGCTAGAGCTCCGGACGGACCCTATGGCTACACCTTC
TRBD1,many,TRBJ2-7,TRBV20-1,CSADTRGQGYEQYF,TGCAGTGCGGATACCCGGGGACAGGGCTACGAGCAGTACTTC
-,many,TRBJ1-3,TRBV7-8,CASSPPPPSGNTIYF,TGTGCCAGCAGCCCCCCTCCGCCCTCTGGAAACACCATATATTTT
-,-,TRBJ2-4,TRBV20-1,CSARGWNGAKNIQYF,TGCAGTGCTAGAGGATGGAATGGGGCCAAAAACATTCAGTACTTC
TRBD2,many,TRBJ2-7,TRBV19,CASSNWGLAGHSYEQYF,TGTGCCAGTAGTAACTGGGGACTAGCGGGACACTCCTACGAGCAGTACTTC
TRBD1,-,TRBJ2-7,TRBV7-8,CASSPGTGSLDEQYF,TGTGCCAGCAGCCCCGGGACAGGGTCATTGGACGAGCAGTACTTC
-,-,TRBJ2-7,TRBV7-9,CASSFLGDNYEQYF,TGTGCCAGCAGCTTCCTGGGAGACAACTACGAGCAGTACTTC
-,many,TRBJ1-3,TRBV20-1,CSAPRGGMGPGNTIYF,TGCAGTGCCCCCCGCGGGGGGATGGGTCCTGGAAACACCATATATTTT
-,many,TRBJ2-7,TRBV28,CASSAPVDEQYF,TGTGCCAGCAGTGCCCCCGTGGACGAGCAGTACTTC
-,many,TRBJ2-7,TRBV6-5,CASSYGQYEQYF,TGTGCCAGCAGTTATGGCCAGTACGAGCAGTACTTC
TRBD2,many,TRBJ2-7,TRBV13,CASSLEGLAGIEQYF,TGTGCCAGCAGCTTAGAGGGACTAGCGGGAATCGAGCAGTACTTC
TRBD1,many,TRBJ2-7,TRBV13,CASSLGGQGDEQYF,TGTGCCAGCAGCTTAGGAGGCCAGGGGGACGAGCAGTACTTC
-,-,TRBJ2-7,TRBV29-1,CSVDHRANYEQYF,TGCAGCGTGGATCACAGGGCAAACTACGAGCAGTACTTC
TRBD1,many,TRBJ2-5,TRBV5-6,CAGQTGASQETQYF,TGTGCCGGGCAGACAGGGGCTTCCCAAGAGACCCAGTACTTC
-,-,TRBJ1-5,TRBV4-1,CASSQTQGDGNQPQHF,TGCGCCAGCAGCCAAACCCAGGGAGATGGCAATCAGCCCCAGCATTTT
-,many,TRBJ2-6,TRBV6-5,CASSYSKPSSGANVLTF,TGTGCCAGCAGTTACTCGAAGCCGAGCTCTGGGGCCAACGTCCTGACTTTC